This entry lists 27 T cell receptor beta chains sequenced from one sample in a study of metastatic and nonmetastatic thyroid tumors (dated by TCRdb to the early 2020s). The library relied on PCR. TCRdb names Illumina HiSeq 4000 as the instrument used. The public reads were reprocessed in TCRdb via fastp at Q25 and MiXCR, keeping in-frame beta chains. The sample table lists 45,000 or so clones, around 17% of them with a count of one. The ten largest clones add up to over 20% of the sample. No treatment had been received by any patient before thyroid surgery. Source material: blood. The receptors here all came from a female donor with papillary thyroid cancer or a benign thyroid nodule (not recorded which). Some clones in this sample may be carry-over from other donors' samples.

Ten or more counts support this clone. This chain joins TRBV5-1 and TRBJ2-1, with 12 nucleotides matching TRBD2. Germline-derived CDR1 and CDR2 are SGHRS and YFSETQ. The CDR3 has 16 residues. V trimming: 0 bases; J trimming: 8 bases; junction bases outside the gene matches: 6. In DNA, the CDR3 is TGCGCCAGCAGCTTGGGACTAGCGGGGGCCCGCGATGAGCAGTTCTTC. Protein: CASSLGLAGARDEQFF.

This clone was detected many times. This chain links TRBV11-2 with TRBJ2-7; perhaps TRBD2 as D (6 bases). With 0 bases removed from V and 7 bases from J, the gap between germline ends came to 13 bases. The CDR3 totals 14 residues. Looked up from germline, CDR1 is SGHAT and CDR2 is FQNNGV. The DNA for the CDR3 is TGTGCCAGCAGCTTAGAGGGCGGTGCGGGAGAGCAGTACTTC. Translated: CASSLEGGAGEQYF.

This clone came up many times. This chain links TRBV15 with TRBJ1-1, with a weak D call TRBD1 (5 bases). The CDR3 runs 14 residues. V lost 2 bases and J lost 7, with 14 bases in between. CDR1 is LNHNV and CDR2 is YYDKDF in the germline V gene (reference sequence). In DNA, the CDR3 is TGTGCCACCAGCAGACACCATCGGGGGAGTGAAGCTTTCTTT. This sequence encodes CATSRHHRGSEAFF. The complete variable domain, with remaining parts taken from reference TRBV15 and TRBJ1-1, reads DAMVIQNPRYQVTQFGKPVTLSCSQTLNHNVMYWYQQKSSQAPKLLFHYYDKDFNNEADTPDNFQSRRPNTSFCFLDIRSPGLGDTAMYLCATSRHHRGSEAFFGQGTRLTVV.

The J gene is TRBJ2-7, the V gene TRBV7-8; D is unclear. CDR3 length: 14 amino acids. V gave up 5 bases and J gave up 2 bases, with 13 bases separating them. Per the germline V gene, CDR1 is SGHVS and CDR2 is FQNEAQ. The CDR3 is CASSARSQAYEQYF. CDR3 DNA sequence: TGTGCCAGCAGCGCGCGAAGCCAAGCCTACGAGCAGTACTTC. Full variable domain (rest looked up from reference TRBV7-8 and TRBJ2-7): GAGVSQSPRYKVAKRGQDVALRCDPISGHVSLFWYQQALGQGPEFLTYFQNEAQLDKSGLPSDRFFAERPEGSVSTLKIQRTQQEDSAVYLCASSARSQAYEQYFGPGTRLTVT.

Only a few counts were recorded for this clone. V is TRBV27 and J is TRBJ2-1; 8 bases map to TRBD2. Germline V gives CDR1 MNHEY, CDR2 SMNVEV (reference sequence). J gave up 7 bases and V 5 bases, and 16 bases lay outside the gene matches. This CDR3 is 17 amino acids long. CDR3 protein: CASSPPGRSGRGNEQFF. The DNA of the CDR3 is TGTGCCAGCAGTCCTCCAGGGAGGAGCGGGAGAGGAAATGAGCAGTTCTTC.

The rearrangement joins TRBV30 to TRBJ2-2, with unresolved D. The length of the CDR3 is 13 residues. The V gene lost 3 bases and the J gene lost 7 bases, with 12 bases spanning the gap. CDR1 GTSNPN and CDR2 SVGIG come from the germline V gene (reference sequence). The CDR3 sequence: CAWRRVKVGELFF. CDR3 bases: TGTGCCTGGAGACGGGTGAAGGTCGGGGAGCTGTTTTTT.

This clone was detected ten times or more. V is TRBV20-1 and J is TRBJ2-7; weak D call: TRBD1 (6 bases). Trimming cost V 6 bases and J 5 bases, with 23 bases left between them. Germline CDR1 is DFQATT and CDR2 is SNEGSKA (reference sequence). The CDR3 is 15 residues long. Written as DNA, the CDR3 is TGCAGTGCCGACGAAGAAAACAGGGAAGATCACGAGCAGTACTTC. It encodes CSADEENREDHEQYF.

This clone was seen at least ten times. The V call is TRBV2, the J call TRBJ2-7; D not resolved. Deletions cut 5 bases from V and 4 bases from J, with 6 bases between. Germline loops: CDR1 SNHLY, CDR2 FYNNEI. The CDR3 sequence is 11 residues long. Here the CDR3 reads CASSREYEQYF. The DNA of the CDR3 is TGTGCCAGCAGTCGCGAGTACGAGCAGTACTTC.

Remarks on this clone: Likely a read error: the CDR3 ends without its conserved phenylalanine or tryptophan. The chain recombines TRBV6-1 with TRBJ2-7, with a tentative D call TRBD1 (5 bases). The CDR3 is 13 residues long. V lost 5 bases and J 9 bases, leaving 17 bases between the germline ends. Per germline, CDR1 MNHNS and CDR2 SASEGT. CDR3 sequence: CASSSQTVRAQYL. In DNA form, the CDR3 reads TGTGCCAGCAGTAGCCAGACAGTCCGCGCGCAGTACTTG.

This clone was counted many times. This chain links TRBV19 with TRBJ2-4; the D gene is possibly TRBD2 (7 bases). Germline values: CDR1 LNHDA, CDR2 SQIVND (reference sequence). The CDR3 totals 14 residues. Trimming took off 7 bases at V and 6 bases at J, with 16 bases between the two ends. The CDR3 nucleotides are TGTGCCAGTACCAAACAGGGAGGGGGAAACATTCAGTACTTC. Translating gives CASTKQGGGNIQYF.

This clone has ten or more counts. The V and J genes are TRBV27 and TRBJ1-3; unclear D gene. V was shortened by 6 bases and J by 0 bases, with 3 bases between the two germline ends. CDR3 length equals 12 residues. Germline V gives CDR1 MNHEY, CDR2 SMNVEV (reference sequence). Here the CDR3 reads CASRSSGNTIYF. CDR3 sequence (DNA): TGTGCCAGCAGGAGCTCTGGAAACACCATATATTTT.

The chain carries TRBV24-1 and TRBJ2-1; 7 nucleotides line up with TRBD2. Germline CDR1 and CDR2: KGHDR and SFDVKD. The V and J ends lost 4 bases and 0 bases, in that order; junction bases with no gene match: 5. This CDR3 has 16 amino acids. The CDR3 DNA reads TGTGCCACCAGTGACCCCAGCGGGACCTCCTACAATGAGCAGTTCTTC. Its protein is CATSDPSGTSYNEQFF.

This clone was detected only a few times. This chain joins TRBV12-3 or TRBV12-4 and TRBJ1-4; maybe TRBD1 (5 bases). V shed 5 bases and J shed 2 bases, with 18 bases lying between them. The CDR3 spans 17 residues. CDR3 sequence (DNA): TGTGCCAGCAGTACCACCCTCCTTGGGGGGACTAATGAAAAACTGTTTTTT. This codes for CASSTTLLGGTNEKLFF.

The chain employs TRBV6-2 or TRBV6-3 and TRBJ2-1; 14 bases map to TRBD2. Germline values: CDR1 MNHEY, CDR2 SVGEGT. The CDR3 spans 19 residues. V dropped 2 bases and J dropped 0; count of bases not matched to a gene: 6. The CDR3 loop is CASSYPGLAGGGSYNEQFF. The CDR3 DNA reads TGTGCCAGCAGTTACCCTGGACTAGCGGGGGGCGGCTCCTACAATGAGCAGTTCTTC.

Comment on this clone: This may arise from a read error, as a much more abundant clone is one base away. Additional DNA sequences in this sample encode the identical CDR3. The chain is built from TRBV29-1 and TRBJ1-5; D not resolved. Germline V lookup: CDR1 SQVTM, CDR2 ANQGSEA. This CDR3 comprises 12 residues. Trimming shortened V by 4 bases and J by 5 bases, and 9 bases separated the two germline ends. CDR3 region: CSVGEADQPQHF. The DNA of the CDR3 is TGCAGCGTTGGCGAGGCCGATCAGCCCCAGCATTTT.

V usage is TRBV6-1 and J usage is TRBJ2-1; the D is unclear. The CDR3 length is 14 residues. Germline V lookup: CDR1 MNHNS, CDR2 SASEGT. Deletions cut 6 bases from V and 5 bases from J, with 14 bases between. In DNA form, the CDR3 reads TGTGCCAGCAGATCCTCAGCCCACCACAATGAGCAGTTCTTC. It encodes CASRSSAHHNEQFF.

This clone was seen many times. This chain uses TRBV19 with TRBJ2-4, with 7 bases matching TRBD1. Looked up from germline, CDR1 is LNHDA and CDR2 is SQIVND (reference sequence). Unmatched junction bases numbered 6, after V lost 7 bases and J lost 3 bases. The CDR3 covers 14 residues. The CDR3 DNA reads TGTGCCAGTACCCCCGACAGGGACAAAAACATTCAGTACTTC. It codes for CASTPDRDKNIQYF.

This clone was recorded at least ten times. This sequence joins TRBV20-1 and TRBJ2-7; D may be TRBD2 (6 bases). The CDR3 runs to 14 residues. The germline V gene encodes CDR1 DFQATT and CDR2 SNEGSKA (reference sequence). V lost 3 bases and J 6 bases, leaving 18 bases between the germline ends. CDR3: CSASRSGVPSEQYF. CDR3 nucleotides: TGCAGTGCTAGCCGTAGCGGAGTCCCCTCCGAGCAGTACTTC.

This clone was detected a few times. A much more abundant neighbour one base away suggests this may be a read error. The chain joins TRBV7-9 to TRBJ2-5, with 8 nucleotides matching TRBD1. This CDR3 is 15 amino acids long. Germline V lookup: CDR1 SEHNR, CDR2 FQNEAQ (reference sequence). Trimming cost V 2 bases and J 2 bases; bases outside gene matches: 4. The CDR3: CASSLWTGCQETQYF. CDR3 DNA: TGTGCCAGCAGCTTATGGACAGGGTGTCAAGAGACCCAGTACTTC.

This clone came up many times. The V gene is TRBV20-1, the J gene TRBJ2-3; 8 bases line up with TRBD2. Germline CDR1 DFQATT, CDR2 SNEGSKA (reference sequence). This CDR3 contains 16 residues. Germline trimming cut 3 bases from V and 3 bases from J; bases unmatched to any gene: 11. CDR3 region: CSASDGGRRGTDTQYF. Written as DNA, the CDR3 is TGCAGTGCTAGTGACGGCGGGAGGCGGGGAACAGATACGCAGTATTTT.

By sample share, this clone is large. V gene TRBV7-2 combines with J gene TRBJ2-6, with 7 bases lining up with TRBD1. Germline assignment: CDR1 SGHTA and CDR2 FQGNSA. This CDR3 spans 19 amino acids. Losses at the gene ends were 1 base for V and 0 bases for J; bases not matched to a gene: 9. The CDR3 DNA reads TGTGCCAGCAGCTTAGGGACAGGAACTCTAAGCTCTGGGGCCAACGTCCTGACTTTC. Translating it yields CASSLGTGTLSSGANVLTF.

A few counts support this clone. The rearrangement links TRBV3-1 to TRBJ1-4; D gene uncertain. Trimming removed 4 bases from V and 0 bases from J, with 9 bases in between. Per germline, CDR1 LGHDT and CDR2 YNNKEL (reference sequence). The CDR3 is made up of 15 amino acids. The CDR3 DNA reads as TGTGCCAGCAGCCCGGCGGTAGCAACTAATGAAAAACTGTTTTTT. This translates into CASSPAVATNEKLFF.

This clone was detected ten times or more. A much more abundant neighbour one base away suggests this may be a read error. The genes are TRBV19 and TRBJ2-1, with unresolved D. This CDR3 has 15 amino acids. The germline V gene encodes CDR1 LNHDA and CDR2 SQIVND (reference sequence). V lost 3 bases and J 0 bases, leaving 9 bases between the germline ends. CDR3 DNA: TGTGCCAGTAGTATCTCCAGTATCTCCTACAATGAGCAGTTCTTC. Translating gives CASSISSISYNEQFF.

For this clone: Here the CDR3 omits its conserved ending phenylalanine or tryptophan, so a read error is the likely source. Because the CDR3's place on the DNA is in doubt, the DNA is left out and the CDR3 is given as listed by TCRdb. CDR3 amino acids: CASSSPRVQDSTDTRYL. The rearrangement uses TRBV6-2 or TRBV6-3 and TRBJ2-3; the table's D call TRBD1 went unverified against the DNA. The CDR3 length is 17 residues, termini included. Looked up from germline, CDR1 is MNHEY and CDR2 is SVGEGT.

V gene TRBV12-3 or TRBV12-4 combines with J gene TRBJ2-5; no clear D gene. The V end was cut by 5 bases, the J end by 5 bases, with 12 bases between. This CDR3 spans 13 amino acids. In DNA form, the CDR3 reads TGTGCCAGCAGTCTCGGAGAGGCGGAGACCCAGTACTTC. Translation: CASSLGEAETQYF.

The sample holds many counts of this clone. Here the CDR3 DNA reads TGTGCCAGCAAATCCGGGACTAGCGGGACCACCTACGAGCAGTACTTC. Translated, it gives CASKSGTSGTTYEQYF. The V gene is TRBV27, the J gene TRBJ2-7; 13 nucleotides agree with TRBD2. With 7 bases clipped from V and 2 bases from J, the junction kept 8 bases outside the gene matches. From germline, CDR1 is MNHEY and CDR2 SMNVEV (reference sequence). This CDR3 has 16 amino acids.

This clone was counted ten times or more. The gene calls are TRBV2 and TRBJ2-7; D not certain. Germline CDR1 SNHLY, CDR2 FYNNEI. Trimming left V 8 bases short and J 1 base short, with 12 bases between. This CDR3 has 13 residues. CDR3 coding DNA: TGTGCCAGCGATAAATCTTTTTCCTACGAGCAGTACTTC. Its translation: CASDKSFSYEQYF.